The source of this T cell receptor beta chain is a study of cytomegalovirus exposure and HLA in healthy donors. For the study at large: The use of the same platform for the roughly 110 validation repertoires and the 600 to 800 first-cohort repertoires was reported by a later analysis.

Study observations and caveats: The listing of 150 to 200 TCR beta chains classed them as cytomegalovirus-associated. The tendency of first-cohort TCR clusters to co-occur in the roughly 110 validation repertoires was the finding of a later analysis. Researchers reported that a few CMV-associated chains were confirmed in vitro as CMV antigen-specific.

Remarks on this clone: Its antigen is undetermined.

Assay used: immunoSEQ multiplex PCR; TCRdb lists only in-frame clones, some missing. The sample records about 280,000 clones, around 89% being singletons. The CDR3 is 16 residues long. Germline values: CDR1 MDHEN, CDR2 SYDVKM. Germline trimming cut 4 bases from V and 0 bases from J; bases unmatched to any gene: 5. Sequenced input: PBMCs. This sequence was found in a young woman in good health and CMV-seronegative. V gene TRBV28 combines with J gene TRBJ1-4; 7 nucleotides align to TRBD1. The CDR3 loop reads CASSSGQITTNEKLFF. The CDR3 coding sequence is TGTGCCAGCAGTTCGGGACAGATTACAACTAATGAAAAACTGTTTTTT.